The 3 T cell receptor beta chains below all came from one sample that was sequenced in a study of cytomegalovirus exposure and HLA in healthy donors. It was with 60 Vbeta and 13 Jbeta primers that the PCR ran. Method: immunoSEQ multiplex PCR; TCRdb's copy keeps in-frame clones and lacks some. This sample has over 150,000 clones, with about 80% found just once. The sequencing input was PBMCs. These receptors all come from a man in his late teens or twenties in good health and CMV-seronegative.

The chain couples TRBV9 to TRBJ1-4; D not certain. V gave up 10 bases and J gave up 4 bases, with 14 bases separating them. The CDR3 runs to 13 residues. In germline, CDR1 is SGDLS, CDR2 YYNGEE. CDR3 sequence: CASAGNNNEKLFF. DNA for the CDR3: TGTGCCTCCGCGGGGAACAATAATGAAAAACTGTTTTTT.

The chain recombines TRBV6-1 with TRBJ2-7; D gene uncertain. Germline V gives CDR1 MNHNS, CDR2 SASEGT. V was clipped by 2 bases and J by 2 bases, with 7 bases between them. This CDR3 spans 13 amino acids. CDR3 amino acids: CASSERVPYEQYF. The CDR3 DNA reads as TGTGCCAGCAGTGAACGGGTCCCCTACGAGCAGTACTTC.

This chain uses TRBV9 with TRBJ1-2, with TRBD1 as a possible D gene (6 bases). The germline V gene has CDR1 SGDLS and CDR2 YYNGEE. The CDR3 runs to 12 residues. V gave up 6 bases and J gave up 6 bases, with 12 bases separating them. CDR3 nucleotide sequence: TGTGCCAGCACAAACAGGGAGAATGGCTACACCTTC. It specifies CASTNRENGYTF.